These 26 T cell receptor beta chains were all obtained from the same sample, sequenced in a study of T cells after somatic rescue of genetic block (dated by TCRdb to 2020 to 2021). The receptor library was made with the immunoSEQ multiplex PCR assay. TCRdb took over this immuneACCESS table, retaining in-frame rearrangements with V and J assigned. Such tables are incomplete; in checked studies, under half of the missing clones stem from an unresolved V gene, and the remainder is unexplained. The sample table records about 72,000 clones; more than 75% of these occur just once. Together, the top ten hold approximately 3% of the sample. Sequenced: peripheral blood mononuclear cells (PBMCs). These receptors all stem from a man aged 30 to 39.

This sequence joins TRBV5-1 and TRBJ1-1; D perhaps matches TRBD1 (5 bases). Germline values: CDR1 SGHRS, CDR2 YFSETQ. The V end lost 4 bases, the J end lost 6 bases, and 16 bases lay between the germline ends. CDR3 size: 14 residues. As DNA, the CDR3 is TGCGCCAGCAGCAGCGGGACCGCGGGCCCTGAAGCTTTCTTT. Encoded protein: CASSSGTAGPEAFF. The full variable domain, completed using reference TRBV5-1 and TRBJ1-1, is KAGVTQTPRYLIKTRGQQVTLSCSPISGHRSVSWYQQTPGQGLQFLFEYFSETQRNKGNFPGRFSGRQFSNSRSEMNVSTLELGDSALYLCASSSGTAGPEAFFGQGTRLTVV.

A few counts support this clone. The chain employs TRBV6-1 and TRBJ1-3, with unresolved D. The CDR3 is 16 amino acids. In germline, CDR1 is MNHNS, CDR2 SASEGT. Trimming removed 2 bases from V and 2 bases from J, with 13 bases in between. The DNA of the CDR3 is TGTGCCAGCAGTGAAAGTTCGGTTATCGCTGGAAACACCATATATTTT. Translation gives CASSESSVIAGNTIYF.

The CDR3 is CASQQGKNTEAFF. In nucleotides, the CDR3 is TGTGCCAGCCAACAGGGGAAGAACACTGAAGCTTTCTTT. This chain joins TRBV18 and TRBJ1-1; the match to TRBD1 covers 7 bases. The CDR3 loop spans 13 amino acids. Germline loops: CDR1 KGHSH, CDR2 LQKENI. V lost 8 bases and J lost 1; bases outside the gene matches: 4. Together with reference TRBV18 and TRBJ1-1, the CDR3 gives the full variable domain: NAGVMQNPRHLVRRRGQEARLRCSPMKGHSHVYWYRQLPEEGLKFMVYLQKENIIDESGMPKERFSAEFPKEGPSILRIQQVVRGDSAAYFCASQQGKNTEAFFGQGTRLTVV.

CDR3 region: CASSPAAGGRTEAFF. For the CDR3, the DNA is TGTGCCAGCTCACCAGCCGCAGGTGGGAGGACTGAAGCTTTCTTT. The rearrangement uses TRBV18 and TRBJ1-1; D uncertain. The V end lost 2 bases, the J end lost 5 bases, and 15 bases lay between the germline ends. The CDR3 consists of 15 residues. In germline, CDR1 is KGHSH, CDR2 LQKENI.

The J gene is TRBJ1-3, the V gene TRBV6-5, with D maybe TRBD1 (5 bases). V lost 2 bases to trimming and J lost 4 bases, with 9 bases between them. CDR3 size: 14 residues. Germline V gene data show CDR1 as MNHEY and CDR2 as SVGAGI. CDR3: CASSYGGVGNTIYF. CDR3 coding DNA: TGTGCCAGCAGTTACGGGGGTGTCGGAAACACCATATATTTT.

V is TRBV4-3 and J is TRBJ2-3; 11 nucleotides line up with TRBD2. The CDR3 loop spans 15 amino acids. J was trimmed by 6 bases and V by 0 bases; bases with no gene match: 2. Germline assignment: CDR1 LGHNA and CDR2 YSLEER. For the CDR3, the DNA is TGCGCCAGCAGCCAAGATACTAGCGGGAGCGATACGCAGTATTTT. As protein: CASSQDTSGSDTQYF.

The chain joins TRBV10-2 to TRBJ1-4; TRBD1 aligns across 10 bases. Trimming removed 6 bases from V and 7 bases from J; junction bases left unmatched: 8. The CDR3 is 15 amino acids. Germline assignment: CDR1 WSHSY and CDR2 SAAADI. CDR3 region: CASRETGTGVEKLFF. CDR3 bases: TGCGCCAGCAGAGAAACCGGGACAGGGGTTGAAAAACTGTTTTTT.

About this clone itself: At one end the junction does not follow the germline gene, possibly because of a read error. V gene TRBV9 combines with J gene TRBJ2-4; 7 nucleotides align to TRBD1. Germline lookup yields CDR1 SGDLS and CDR2 YYNGEE. The CDR3 loop spans 15 amino acids. The chain's CDR3 is CASSVSGTAENIQYF. CDR3 nucleotides: TGTGCCAGCAGCGTTTCCGGGACAGCCGAAAACATTCAGTACTTC.

The rearrangement uses TRBV2 and TRBJ2-5; D unresolved. The CDR3 has 13 amino acids. The germline V gene encodes CDR1 SNHLY and CDR2 FYNNEI. V lost 3 bases, J lost 5 bases, and 10 bases lay in between. CDR3 sequence: CASSDLFGETQYF. The CDR3 nucleotides read TGTGCCAGCAGTGACTTGTTCGGTGAGACCCAGTACTTC. The variable domain in full, completed from reference TRBV2 and TRBJ2-5, reads EPEVTQTPSHQVTQMGQEVILRCVPISNHLYFYWYRQILGQKVEFLVSFYNNEISEKSEIFDDQFSVERPDGSNFTLKIRSTKLEDSAMYFCASSDLFGETQYFGPGTRLLVL.

This clone was counted once. The V gene is TRBV10-3, the J gene TRBJ2-3, with D maybe TRBD1 (5 bases). Germline CDR1 ENHRY, CDR2 SYGVKD. Between the trimmed V and J ends, which lost 3 bases and 2 bases, there was a span of 12 bases. The CDR3 has 15 amino acids. This chain's CDR3 is CAISDFQGLTDTQYF. DNA of the CDR3: TGTGCCATCAGTGATTTTCAGGGCCTCACAGATACGCAGTATTTT.

The chain is built from TRBV2 and TRBJ2-7; TRBD1 or TRBD2 may be the D gene (5 bases each). Per germline, CDR1 SNHLY and CDR2 FYNNEI. The CDR3 is 13 residues long. Trimming took off 8 bases at V and 7 bases at J, with 18 bases between the two ends. Here the CDR3 DNA reads TGTGCCAGCCTCGATCCGGGACCCCGGGAGCAGTACTTC. Protein product: CASLDPGPREQYF.

A remark on this clone: Other DNA variants within this sample encode the same CDR3. The chain has TRBV5-5 and TRBJ1-1; maybe TRBD1 (5 bases). CDR1 and CDR2 from the germline V gene are SGHKS and YYEKEE (reference sequence). The CDR3 has 13 amino acids. Trimming removed 3 bases at V and 1 base at J, with 7 bases between. In DNA form, the CDR3 reads TGTGCCAGCAGCTGGGGGAGGAACACTGAAGCTTTCTTT. Protein sequence: CASSWGRNTEAFF.

The V call is TRBV5-1, the J call TRBJ2-2, with TRBD1 matching 7 bases. The germline gives CDR1 SGHRS, CDR2 YFSETQ. The CDR3 spans 18 residues. The J segment lost 6 bases and the V segment lost 4 bases, leaving 18 bases of the junction unmatched. The CDR3: CASSPRTGFLRDAGELFF. The CDR3 coding sequence is TGCGCCAGCAGCCCCAGGACAGGTTTTCTCAGGGACGCCGGGGAGCTGTTTTTT.

The rearrangement uses TRBV19 and TRBJ2-5, with D tentatively TRBD1 or TRBD2 (6 bases each). Germline V gene data show CDR1 as LNHDA and CDR2 as SQIVND (reference sequence). This CDR3 contains 13 residues. V lost 6 bases and J lost 5, with 13 bases in between. CDR3 residues: CASSPSGAETQYF. In DNA form, the CDR3 reads TGTGCCAGTAGCCCCTCGGGGGCGGAGACCCAGTACTTC.

The chain combines TRBV6-5 with TRBJ2-1, with unresolved D. The germline V gene has CDR1 MNHEY and CDR2 SVGAGI. The CDR3 is 15 amino acids. V was pared by 3 bases and J by 0 bases, with 9 bases between. Here the CDR3 DNA reads TGTGCCAGCAGTTATAGGCGGAGCTCCTACAATGAGCAGTTCTTC. As protein: CASSYRRSSYNEQFF.

The chain employs TRBV18 and TRBJ1-3, with 7 bases aligning to TRBD1. The V and J ends lost 0 bases and 8 bases, in that order; junction bases with no gene match: 4. CDR1 KGHSH and CDR2 LQKENI come from the germline V gene. This CDR3 is built from 14 residues. CDR3 sequence (DNA): TGTGCCAGCTCACCACCACAGGGGAGTGACACCATATATTTT. Its protein product is CASSPPQGSDTIYF.

The J gene is TRBJ1-5, the V gene TRBV9; D is undetermined. Germline V CDR1 and CDR2: SGDLS, YYNGEE. The CDR3 consists of 14 residues. V was cut by 0 bases and J by 7 bases, with 11 bases left in between. The CDR3 loop is CASSVEDSSQPQHF. For the CDR3, the DNA is TGTGCCAGCAGCGTAGAAGATAGTTCCCAGCCCCAGCATTTT.

The rearrangement links TRBV13 to TRBJ2-7, with D maybe TRBD1 (6 bases). CDR1 and CDR2 (germline): PRHDT, FYEKMQ (reference sequence). The CDR3 is 20 amino acids. V shed 5 bases and J shed 7 bases, with 36 bases lying between them. CDR3 in DNA: TGTGCCAGCAGCCCCCCCCGCCGCTCGGAAAGACGGGCAGGGGCGCGTGAGCAGTACTTC. Translating gives CASSPPRRSERRAGAREQYF. Full variable domain (missing parts from reference TRBV13 and TRBJ2-7): AAGVIQSPRHLIKEKRETATLKCYPIPRHDTVYWYQQGPGQDPQFLISFYEKMQSDKGSIPDRFSAQQFSDYHSELNMSSLELGDSALYFCASSPPRRSERRAGAREQYFGPGTRLTVT.

This chain links TRBV6-5 with TRBJ1-2; D not resolved. The CDR3 covers 12 residues. Looked up from germline, CDR1 is MNHEY and CDR2 is SVGAGI. V lost 5 bases and J 3 bases, leaving 7 bases between the germline ends. CDR3 amino acids: CASSRPDYGYTF. The CDR3 DNA reads as TGTGCCAGCAGTCGTCCCGACTATGGCTACACCTTC.

The V and J genes are TRBV7-8 and TRBJ2-1; 8 bases are a match to TRBD2. The CDR3 runs 17 residues. The V gene's germline CDR1 is SGHVS and CDR2 FQNEAQ. The ends lost 4 bases at V and 2 bases at J; junction bases unmatched: 10. The DNA of the CDR3 is TGTGCCAGCAGCTCCCAACTCGCCGGGAGGGCCTACAATGAGCAGTTCTTC. Protein: CASSSQLAGRAYNEQFF.

V and J are TRBV27 and TRBJ2-1; TRBD1 agrees at 8 bases. This CDR3 is built from 14 residues. CDR1 is MNHEY, CDR2 SMNVEV, per germline (reference sequence). Losses at the gene ends were 4 bases for V and 4 bases for J; bases not matched to a gene: 3. The CDR3 coding sequence is TGTGCCAGCAGTTGGACAGGGAGTTACAATGAGCAGTTCTTC. It specifies CASSWTGSYNEQFF.

The chain links TRBV5-1 to TRBJ1-6; tentative D call: TRBD1 (5 bases). CDR3 size: 15 residues. CDR1 and CDR2 (germline): SGHRS, YFSETQ. The V gene lost 0 bases and the J gene lost 8 bases, with 12 bases spanning the gap. CDR3 region: CASSLVQGRDSPLHF. The DNA of the CDR3 is TGCGCCAGCAGCTTGGTTCAGGGTAGAGATTCACCCCTCCACTTT.

DNA for the CDR3: TGTGCCAGCAGCCTTCCAGGGGGGGATGTCTATGGCTACACCTTC. Translating gives CASSLPGGDVYGYTF. This chain connects TRBV11-2 to TRBJ1-2, with TRBD1 identical over 7 bases. J lost 4 bases, V lost 5 bases, and 10 bases had no gene match. CDR1 and CDR2 (germline): SGHAT, FQNNGV. This CDR3 is 15 amino acids long.

This rearrangement joins TRBV27 to TRBJ2-6; D is ambiguous. There are 14 residues in the CDR3. The germline V gene has CDR1 MNHEY and CDR2 SMNVEV (reference sequence). V was pared by 2 bases and J by 0 bases, with 2 bases between. This CDR3 reads CASSLTSGANVLTF. DNA for the CDR3: TGTGCCAGCAGTTTAACCTCTGGGGCCAACGTCCTGACTTTC.

This chain connects TRBV7-9 to TRBJ1-4, with 7 bases fitting TRBD1. The V and J ends lost 3 bases and 14 bases, in that order; junction bases with no gene match: 12. Germline V lookup: CDR1 SEHNR, CDR2 FQNEAQ (reference sequence). The CDR3 consists of 14 residues. CDR3 DNA sequence: TGTGCCAGCAGCTTGGGACAGCCCTTAGTCGGGCTGTTTTTT. The encoded protein is CASSLGQPLVGLFF.

The chain is built from TRBV7-9 and TRBJ1-1; D call uncertain. The CDR3 totals 12 residues. Germline lookup yields CDR1 SEHNR and CDR2 FQNEAQ (reference sequence). Trimming pared 2 bases from V and 8 bases from J, leaving 9 bases between. CDR3: CASSLIPGEAFF. The CDR3 nucleotides are TGTGCCAGCAGCTTAATTCCGGGAGAAGCTTTCTTT.